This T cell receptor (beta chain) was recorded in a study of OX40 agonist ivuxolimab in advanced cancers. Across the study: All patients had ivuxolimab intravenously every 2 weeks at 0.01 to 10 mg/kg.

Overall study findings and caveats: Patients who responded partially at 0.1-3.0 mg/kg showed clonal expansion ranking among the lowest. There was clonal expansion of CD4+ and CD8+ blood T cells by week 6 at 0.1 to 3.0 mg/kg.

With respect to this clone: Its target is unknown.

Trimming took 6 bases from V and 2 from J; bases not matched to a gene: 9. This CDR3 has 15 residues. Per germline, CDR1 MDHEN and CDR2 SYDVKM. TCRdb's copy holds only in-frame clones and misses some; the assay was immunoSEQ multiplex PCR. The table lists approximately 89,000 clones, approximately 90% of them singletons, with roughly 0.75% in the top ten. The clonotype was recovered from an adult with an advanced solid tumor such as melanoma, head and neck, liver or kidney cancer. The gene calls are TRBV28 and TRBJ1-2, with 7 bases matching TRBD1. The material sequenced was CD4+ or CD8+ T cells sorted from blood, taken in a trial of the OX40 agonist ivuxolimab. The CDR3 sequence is CASSQTSGQNYGYTF. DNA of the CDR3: TGTGCCAGCAGCCAGACCTCGGGACAGAACTATGGCTACACCTTC.